These 27 T cell receptor beta chains came from one sample sequenced in a study of shared clonotypes between healthy human individuals. Only CD45RO-negative cells positively selected for CCR7 counted as naive CD8 cells, so terminally differentiated effector memory CD45RA+ cells were excluded. The method was immunoSEQ multiplex PCR; TCRdb's version includes in-frame clones alone and lacks a portion of them. The table includes about 2.1 million clones, 93% detected once. The sequenced material came from naive CD8+ T cells from PBMCs. Receptors originate from a man between 18 and 29 years old in good health. Some clones in this sample may be carry-over from other donors' samples.

As concerns this clone: Mismatch with germline at one junction end may stem from a read error. This sequence joins TRBV14 and TRBJ2-5; no firm D call. CDR1 and CDR2 (germline): SGHDN, FVKESK. The CDR3 runs 14 residues. The CDR3 nucleotides read TGTGCCAGCAGCCAAGCCAGACACCACGAGACCCAGTACTTC. Translated, it gives CASSQARHHETQYF. Using reference TRBV14 and TRBJ2-5 for the parts outside the CDR3, the full variable domain is EAGVTQFPSHSVIEKGQTVTLRCDPISGHDNLYWYRRVMGKEIKFLLHFVKESKQDESGMPNNRFLAERTGGTYSTLKVQPAELEDSGVYFCASSQARHHETQYFGPGTRLLVL.

The chain uses TRBV27 and TRBJ1-1, with TRBD1 matching over 9 bases. Unmatched junction bases numbered 8, after V lost 2 bases and J lost 1 base. The CDR3 is 17 residues long. Per germline, CDR1 MNHEY and CDR2 SMNVEV (reference sequence). CDR3 sequence reads: CASSLPGQGGKNTEAFF. CDR3 DNA sequence: TGTGCCAGCAGTTTACCGGGACAGGGAGGTAAGAACACTGAAGCTTTCTTT.

J is TRBJ2-7 and V is TRBV10-3; no reliable D call. V lost 3 bases and J lost 1, with 10 bases in between. The germline V gene has CDR1 ENHRY and CDR2 SYGVKD. The CDR3 is made up of 14 amino acids. CDR3 residues: CAISELGVSYEQYF. The CDR3 DNA is TGTGCCATCAGTGAACTTGGGGTTTCCTACGAGCAGTACTTC.

The chain joins TRBV5-1 to TRBJ2-3, with 12 bases aligning to TRBD2. The CDR3 has 17 amino acids. The V gene's germline CDR1 is SGHRS and CDR2 YFSETQ. J gave up 2 bases and V 4 bases, and 8 bases lay outside the gene matches. CDR3 region: CASSTTGLAGTTDTQYF. The DNA for the CDR3 is TGCGCCAGCAGCACGACCGGACTAGCGGGGACCACAGATACGCAGTATTTT.

The V gene is TRBV7-9, the J gene TRBJ2-1, with 10 bases aligning to TRBD2. This CDR3 spans 15 amino acids. Germline CDR1 SEHNR, CDR2 FQNEAQ (reference sequence). The junction had 5 bases not matched to a gene; V was cut back by 5 bases and J by 4 bases. The CDR3 spells CASSAQLAGYNEQFF. The CDR3 region has the DNA TGTGCCAGCAGCGCCCAACTAGCGGGGTACAATGAGCAGTTCTTC.

The genes are TRBV11-3 and TRBJ2-7; a possible D gene is TRBD2 (5 bases). The CDR3 has 17 amino acids. Germline V gene sequence: CDR1 SGHNT, CDR2 YENEEA. The ends were cut back, 5 bases at V and 5 bases at J, with 25 bases in the middle. The CDR3 coding sequence is TGTGCCAGCAGCCCCGGTTCCTGGTCGGGCGGAGGTCACGAGCAGTACTTC. It codes for CASSPGSWSGGGHEQYF.

CDR3 in DNA: TGTGCCAGCAGCTTACCCCTTCAACGAGGGGGACGTTACAATGAGCAGTTCTTC. This codes for CASSLPLQRGGRYNEQFF. The V gene is TRBV7-9, the J gene TRBJ2-1, with D possibly being TRBD1 (6 bases). Trimming shortened V by 2 bases and J by 4 bases, and 21 bases separated the two germline ends. This CDR3 spans 18 amino acids. In germline, CDR1 is SEHNR, CDR2 FQNEAQ (reference sequence). The full variable domain, rest sourced from reference TRBV7-9 and TRBJ2-1, is DTGVSQNPRHKITKRGQNVTFRCDPISEHNRLYWYRQTLGQGPEFLTYFQNEAQLEKSRLLSDRFSAERPKGSFSTLEIQRTEQGDSAMYLCASSLPLQRGGRYNEQFFGPGTRLTVL.

The rearrangement joins TRBV27 to TRBJ1-1; D is ambiguous. The CDR3 has 14 residues. V dropped 6 bases and J dropped 0 bases, with 11 bases sitting between them. CDR1 is MNHEY, CDR2 SMNVEV, per germline (reference sequence). In DNA form, the CDR3 reads TGTGCCAGCAGACCCGTCGGCCTGAACACTGAAGCTTTCTTT. Protein sequence: CASRPVGLNTEAFF.

A note on this clone: Other DNA sequences in the sample encode the same CDR3. V gene TRBV5-1 combines with J gene TRBJ2-1, with 11 bases lining up with TRBD2. The CDR3 spans 16 residues. J lost 4 bases, V lost 2 bases, and 5 bases had no gene match. Germline V lookup: CDR1 SGHRS, CDR2 YFSETQ. Written as DNA, the CDR3 is TGCGCCAGCAGCTTAGCAAGACTAGCGGGGTACAATGAGCAGTTCTTC. Encoded protein: CASSLARLAGYNEQFF.

On this clone itself: Mismatch with germline at one junction end may stem from a read error. The CDR3 spells CASSQLAGMGTSGRELF. CDR3 DNA: TGTGCCAGCAGCCAGCTGGCCGGGATGGGGACTAGCGGGAGGGAATTGTTC. The chain links TRBV7-8 to TRBJ2-7, with TRBD2 matching 16 bases. This CDR3 comprises 17 residues. The germline CDR1 and CDR2 sequences are SGHVS and FQNEAQ.

J is TRBJ2-3 and V is TRBV5-6, with D possibly matching TRBD1 (5 bases). V was pared by 2 bases and J by 1 base, with 11 bases between. Per the germline V gene, CDR1 is SGHDT and CDR2 is YYEEEE. This CDR3 contains 15 residues. This CDR3 is CASSFTGFGTDTQYF. The DNA of the CDR3 is TGTGCCAGCAGCTTTACAGGTTTTGGCACAGATACGCAGTATTTT. The full variable domain, rest sourced from reference TRBV5-6 and TRBJ2-3, is DAGVTQSPTHLIKTRGQQVTLRCSPKSGHDTVSWYQQALGQGPQFIFQYYEEEERQRGNFPDRFSGHQFPNYSSELNVNALLLGDSALYLCASSFTGFGTDTQYFGPGTRLTVL.

The rearrangement links TRBV4-1 to TRBJ2-7; perhaps D is TRBD1 or TRBD2 (5 bases each). The V end lost 4 bases, the J end lost 8 bases, and 12 bases lay between the germline ends. Germline CDR1 reads MGHRA; CDR2 reads YSYEKL. The CDR3 extends over 12 amino acids. The CDR3 DNA follows: TGCGCCAGCAGCCCTGAGGGGCTTCAGCAGTACTTC. It codes for CASSPEGLQQYF.

This chain connects TRBV27 to TRBJ2-1; 7 bases line up with TRBD2. Looked up from germline, CDR1 is MNHEY and CDR2 is SMNVEV (reference sequence). The trim removed 5 bases at V and 4 bases at J, leaving 5 bases unmatched. CDR3 size: 14 residues. This chain's CDR3 is CASSPGLGYNEQFF. The DNA for the CDR3 is TGTGCCAGCAGTCCCGGACTAGGATACAATGAGCAGTTCTTC.

Regarding this clone: Other DNA sequences within the sample encode an identical CDR3. V usage is TRBV6-5 and J usage is TRBJ1-2, with D possibly being TRBD1 (5 bases). Trimming took off 4 bases at V and 5 bases at J, with 11 bases between the two ends. CDR3 size: 13 residues. Germline CDR1 and CDR2: MNHEY and SVGAGI. The CDR3 reads CASSSGTEYGYTF. CDR3 bases: TGTGCCAGCAGTTCTGGGACGGAATATGGCTACACCTTC.

The V gene is TRBV28, the J gene TRBJ2-1, with D perhaps matching TRBD1 (6 bases). Germline-derived CDR1 and CDR2 are MDHEN and SYDVKM. The CDR3 sequence is 14 residues long. V was cut by 3 bases and J by 7 bases, with 13 bases left in between. The CDR3 region is CASSLTGMGNEQFF. The CDR3, as DNA: TGTGCCAGCAGTTTGACAGGCATGGGTAATGAGCAGTTCTTC.

The chain links TRBV11-2 to TRBJ2-1; possibly TRBD2 for D (5 bases). V shed 2 bases and J shed 0 bases, with 17 bases lying between them. The germline V gene encodes CDR1 SGHAT and CDR2 FQNNGV. This CDR3 is built from 18 residues. CDR3 amino acids: CASSLIRASPSSYNEQFF. The CDR3 DNA sequence: TGTGCCAGCAGCTTAATTAGGGCTAGCCCCAGCTCCTACAATGAGCAGTTCTTC.

This chain uses TRBV15 with TRBJ2-5; D gene uncertain. Germline-derived CDR1 and CDR2 are LNHNV and YYDKDF (reference sequence). CDR3 length: 12 residues. With 5 bases removed from V and 2 bases from J, the gap between germline ends came to 6 bases. The CDR3: CATSGGQETQYF. CDR3 bases: TGTGCCACCAGCGGCGGTCAAGAGACCCAGTACTTC. The whole variable domain, remainder taken from reference TRBV15 and TRBJ2-5, is DAMVIQNPRYQVTQFGKPVTLSCSQTLNHNVMYWYQQKSSQAPKLLFHYYDKDFNNEADTPDNFQSRRPNTSFCFLDIRSPGLGDTAMYLCATSGGQETQYFGPGTRLLVL.

The genes are TRBV6-1 and TRBJ2-7; TRBD1 matches 8 bases. The germline gives CDR1 MNHNS, CDR2 SASEGT. With V trimmed by 2 bases and J by 6 bases, 6 bases remained unmatched. This CDR3 region has 14 residues. The CDR3 loop reads CASSEWTGLLEQYF. The CDR3 nucleotides read TGTGCCAGCAGTGAATGGACAGGGCTCCTCGAGCAGTACTTC.

This clone has a single count. Other DNA variants within this sample encode the same CDR3. V usage is TRBV20-1 and J usage is TRBJ2-7, with D hard to call. Germline V gives CDR1 DFQATT, CDR2 SNEGSKA (reference sequence). The length of the CDR3 is 11 residues. V lost 5 bases, J lost 4 bases, and 9 bases lay in between. CDR3 loop: CSARDLYEQYF. The CDR3 region has the DNA TGCAGTGCTCGTGATTTGTACGAGCAGTACTTC.

The V call is TRBV4-1, the J call TRBJ1-1, with D uncertain. This CDR3 comprises 14 residues. V was shortened by 2 bases and J by 6 bases, with 13 bases between the two germline ends. Germline CDR1 reads MGHRA; CDR2 reads YSYEKL. CDR3 in amino acids: CASSQRAGKAEAFF. CDR3 sequence (DNA): TGCGCCAGCAGCCAACGGGCGGGGAAAGCTGAAGCTTTCTTT.

The gene calls are TRBV9 and TRBJ2-7, with TRBD1 matching over 10 bases. This CDR3 spans 14 amino acids. Unmatched junction bases numbered 2, after V lost 0 bases and J lost 5 bases. Germline CDR1 reads SGDLS; CDR2 reads YYNGEE. The CDR3 protein is CASSVVDRGHEQYF. In DNA, the CDR3 is TGTGCCAGCAGCGTAGTAGACAGGGGGCACGAGCAGTACTTC.

The genes are TRBV27 and TRBJ2-7, with no clear D. Trimming stripped 8 bases from V and 5 bases from J, with 16 bases between. The V gene's germline CDR1 is MNHEY and CDR2 SMNVEV (reference sequence). There are 13 residues in the CDR3. Here the CDR3 reads CASWELLGHEQYF. For the CDR3, the DNA is TGTGCCAGCTGGGAACTATTGGGTCACGAGCAGTACTTC.

The chain combines TRBV7-7 with TRBJ2-7; the match to TRBD1 covers 7 bases. The CDR3 loop spans 13 amino acids. Germline CDR1 reads SSHAT; CDR2 reads FNYEAQ (reference sequence). V shed 4 bases and J 3 bases; nucleotides not matched to a gene: 3. The CDR3 nucleotides read TGTGCCAGCAGCTATCGGACAGGCTACGAGCAGTACTTC. This sequence encodes CASSYRTGYEQYF.

The chain recombines TRBV23-1 with TRBJ2-5; 9 bases match TRBD1. TRBV23-1 is classed as an ORF, of uncertain function. This CDR3 is 17 amino acids long. J was trimmed by 4 bases and V by 4 bases; bases with no gene match: 13. The CDR3 nucleotides are TGCGCCAGCAGTCCAGGGGGGCACAGGGGGCGAGGAGAGACCCAGTACTTC. Translated: CASSPGGHRGRGETQYF.

Here the CDR3 reads CATLLGTGPMGEQYF. The CDR3 DNA reads as TGTGCCACCCTTTTGGGGACAGGGCCTATGGGCGAGCAGTACTTC. V usage is TRBV28 and J usage is TRBJ2-7, with 9 bases identical to TRBD1. The junction had 16 bases not matched to a gene; V was cut back by 10 bases and J by 6 bases. Germline loops: CDR1 MDHEN, CDR2 SYDVKM. The CDR3 loop spans 15 amino acids.

The chain couples TRBV7-3 to TRBJ2-7, with D possibly being TRBD2 (7 bases). Looked up from germline, CDR1 is SGHTA and CDR2 is FQGTGA. The CDR3 has 15 amino acids. Deletions cut 0 bases from V and 2 bases from J, with 11 bases between. The CDR3 loop reads CASSLTNGGPYEQYF. CDR3 DNA: TGTGCCAGCAGCTTAACTAACGGGGGGCCCTACGAGCAGTACTTC.

This chain links TRBV21-1 with TRBJ2-7. TRBV21-1 constitutes a pseudogene. This CDR3 region has 18 residues. The CDR3 region is CASSKGIGGSNSSHEQYF. For the CDR3, the DNA is TGTGCCAGCAGCAAAGGCATTGGGGGTTCCAACTCCTCCCACGAGCAGTACTTC.